These T cell receptor beta chains were read from a single sample in a study of blood T cell repertoires in COVID-19. This table comes from immunoSEQ multiplex PCR, and its TCRdb copy is limited to in-frame clones, with some not included. This table has 200,000 to 250,000 clones, around 90% appearing once. Sequencing input: peripheral blood. The source of these receptors is a woman aged 70-85 years with active or convalescent COVID-19. Each CDR3 is given with its conserved first and last residue. Each record gives: V gene, clone size, D gene, J gene, CDR3 DNA, CDR3 protein. A D gene is named only where the DNA matches it firmly. Not every row has a clone size; where given, it reads once, few, many or a size class.

TRBV5-1	NA	TRBD1	TRBJ2-2	TGCGCCAGCAGCTTGGAAGGGGGCTGGACCGGGGAGCTGTTTTTT	CASSLEGGWTGELFF
TRBV7-3	NA	NA	TRBJ1-3	TGTGCCAGCAGCTCGGAGGGGTCCTCTGGAAACACCATATATTTT	CASSSEGSSGNTIYF
TRBV5-1	NA	TRBD2	TRBJ2-3	TGCGCCAGCAGCTTGGCCAGCGGGGGGCCGGGCGATACGCAGTATTTT	CASSLASGGPGDTQYF
TRBV7-2	NA	NA	TRBJ1-2	TGTGCCAGCAGCTTAGATCAGGGGTCCGTGGATGGCTACACCTTC	CASSLDQGSVDGYTF
TRBV5-1	NA	TRBD1	TRBJ2-6	TGCGCCAGCAGCGGAGGACAGGTGGACTCTGGGGCCAACGTCCTGACTTTC	CASSGGQVDSGANVLTF
TRBV3-1/TRBV3-2	NA	NA	TRBJ1-5	TGTGCCAGCAGCCAGAGCTCGACAGACAATCAGCCCCAGCATTTT	CASSQSSTDNQPQHF
TRBV6-6	NA	TRBD2	TRBJ2-5	TGTGCCAGCAGAACCCCTAGCGGGGGGGCCGGGGAGACCCAGTACTTC	CASRTPSGGAGETQYF
TRBV5-3	once	TRBD1	TRBJ1-5	TGTGCCAGAAGCCCAGGGACAGGTCGGGATATTATGAGCAATCAGCCCCAGCATTTT	CARSPGTGRDIMSNQPQHF
TRBV6-2/TRBV6-3	NA	TRBD2	TRBJ2-1	TGTGCCAGCAGTCGACTAGCGGGGGGGGAGCAGTTCTTC	CASSRLAGGEQFF
TRBV6-2/TRBV6-3	NA	TRBD2	TRBJ2-2	TGTGCCAGCAGTACTAGCGGGCCATCCACCGGGGAGCTGTTTTTT	CASSTSGPSTGELFF
TRBV18	few	NA	TRBJ1-1	TGTGCCAGCTCACCACCGACCGGGACACATGAAGCTTTCTTT	CASSPPTGTHEAFF
TRBV29-1	NA	TRBD1	TRBJ1-4	TGCAGCGTTGAGCAGACAGGGGAGGGAGAAAAACTGTTTTTT	CSVEQTGEGEKLFF
TRBV27	NA	TRBD1	TRBJ2-7	TGTGCCAGCAGTCCCCCGGGACAGACCTACGAGCAGTACTTC	CASSPPGQTYEQYF
TRBV4-3	NA	TRBD2	TRBJ2-1	TGCGCCAGCAGCCAAGATCTAGCGGACAATGAGCAGTTCTTC	CASSQDLADNEQFF